This entry lists 9 T cell receptor beta chains sequenced from one sample in a study of blood T cell repertoires in COVID-19. The repertoire was sequenced with immunoSEQ multiplex PCR; TCRdb's copy has only in-frame clones and lacks some. This table has approximately 250,000 clones, about 88% appearing once. Sequenced: peripheral blood. The receptors originated from a man aged 25-45 years with active or convalescent COVID-19.

The chain links TRBV6-5 to TRBJ1-5; D is uncertain. Germline CDR1 reads MNHEY; CDR2 reads SVGAGI. The V end was cut by 0 bases, the J end by 7 bases, with 7 bases between. The CDR3 runs to 13 residues. CDR3 amino acids: CASSYSRIQPQHF. CDR3 sequence (DNA): TGTGCCAGCAGTTACTCCAGGATACAGCCCCAGCATTTT.

The chain recombines TRBV5-1 with TRBJ2-2; TRBD2 matches at 11 bases. CDR1 is SGHRS and CDR2 is YFSETQ in the germline V gene. This CDR3 region has 16 residues. V lost 3 bases to trimming and J lost 1 base; unmatched junction nucleotides: 2. CDR3 amino acids: CASSSGLAGNTGELFF. CDR3 coding DNA: TGCGCCAGCAGCTCCGGACTAGCGGGGAACACCGGGGAGCTGTTTTTT.

The chain employs TRBV7-2 and TRBJ2-7; 8 bases map to TRBD2. V shed 4 bases, J shed 7 bases, and the junction held 12 bases outside the gene matches. The CDR3 covers 15 residues. Germline V CDR1 and CDR2: SGHTA, FQGNSA. CDR3 DNA sequence: TGTGCCAGCAGCTCGAACACCGGGGGGGCCGGGGAGCAGTACTTC. Translation: CASSSNTGGAGEQYF.

The chain links TRBV5-5 to TRBJ2-7; 8 bases align to TRBD1. CDR1 and CDR2 (germline): SGHKS, YYEKEE (reference sequence). J was trimmed by 4 bases and V by 4 bases; bases with no gene match: 10. The CDR3 extends over 15 amino acids. The CDR3 region has the DNA TGTGCCAGCAGCCCCCCAGGGGGCAGGAGGTACGAGCAGTACTTC. Protein sequence: CASSPPGGRRYEQYF.

The chain uses TRBV5-1 and TRBJ1-2; 8 positions agree with TRBD1. The CDR3 has 14 residues. The J segment lost 7 bases and the V segment lost 0 bases, leaving 5 bases of the junction unmatched. Germline V gene lookup returns CDR1 SGHRS and CDR2 YFSETQ. CDR3 region: CASSLDQGARGYTF. CDR3 DNA: TGCGCCAGCAGCTTGGACCAGGGGGCGCGTGGCTACACCTTC. The full variable domain, with the rest looked up from reference TRBV5-1 and TRBJ1-2, is KAGVTQTPRYLIKTRGQQVTLSCSPISGHRSVSWYQQTPGQGLQFLFEYFSETQRNKGNFPGRFSGRQFSNSRSEMNVSTLELGDSALYLCASSLDQGARGYTFGSGTRLTVV.

The CDR3 DNA is TGTGCCAGTGGTGCGGGGCTCGGTTATGAGCAGTACTTC. Translating gives CASGAGLGYEQYF. The rearrangement links TRBV19 to TRBJ2-7, with D tentatively TRBD2 (6 bases). Germline-derived CDR1 and CDR2 are LNHDA and SQIVND (reference sequence). CDR3 length equals 13 residues. V dropped 8 bases and J dropped 7 bases, with 18 bases sitting between them.

The genes are TRBV23-1 and TRBJ2-3; 7 nucleotides align to TRBD1. TRBV23-1 is given ORF status, its function remaining uncertain. This CDR3 region has 15 residues. J gave up 5 bases and V 4 bases, and 9 bases lay outside the gene matches. The CDR3 sequence: CASSPGQGDEDTQYF. CDR3 nucleotides: TGCGCCAGCAGTCCCGGGCAGGGGGATGAAGATACGCAGTATTTT.

The chain recombines TRBV12-3 or TRBV12-4 with TRBJ1-5; unclear D gene. The CDR3 length is 13 residues. Between the trimmed V and J ends, which lost 1 base and 4 bases, there was a span of 5 bases. The CDR3 DNA sequence: TGTGCCAGCAGTTTAGATGCGAATCAGCCCCAGCATTTT. Its translation: CASSLDANQPQHF.

The rearrangement uses TRBV2 and TRBJ1-2; 7 nucleotides match TRBD1. The CDR3 runs to 13 residues. The V and J ends lost 5 bases and 6 bases, in that order; junction bases with no gene match: 6. From germline, CDR1 is SNHLY and CDR2 FYNNEI. The CDR3 region is CASSWTGADGYTF. CDR3 nucleotides: TGTGCCAGCAGTTGGACAGGTGCCGATGGCTACACCTTC.